This TCR beta chain was sequenced during a study of ipilimumab plus nivolumab after autologous stem cell transplantation. Overall study context: Patients received a median of roughly 5 ipilimumab and roughly 8 nivolumab doses.

Repertoires were generated with immunoSEQ multiplex PCR, while TCRdb's copy carries only in-frame clones and drops some. Of roughly 25,000 clones listed, around 83% are singletons. Patients got ipilimumab 1 mg/kg beginning 14 to 28 days post-transplant. The V gene's germline CDR1 is MNHNY and CDR2 SVGAGI (reference sequence). The CDR3 totals 16 residues. V trimming: 7 bases; J trimming: 5 bases; junction bases outside the gene matches: 9. Study results and caveats: Authors suggest TCR repertoire, Treg phenotype and gut microbiota support further study.

Note on this clone: As yet, its antigen is unknown.

This chain uses TRBV6-6 with TRBJ2-3; 13 bases line up with TRBD2. Material: PBMCs, obtained in a trial of ipilimumab plus nivolumab as post-transplant consolidation. The TCR comes from a male donor with diffuse large B-cell lymphoma. The CDR3 loop is CASTRLAGGPGDTQYF. For the CDR3, the DNA is TGTGCCAGCACCCGACTAGCGGGGGGTCCGGGAGATACGCAGTATTTT.